The sample holds a few counts of the clone carrying this T cell receptor beta chain. Its cognate antigen is unknown. Without the conserved terminal phenylalanine or tryptophan, this CDR3 likely stems from a read error. Researchers drew blood RNA from unsorted whole blood and extracted germline DNA as well. A primer matching the constant region was used to make TCR beta cDNA from approximately 500 ng of total RNA. A slightly modified ARM-PCR protocol with three nested multiplex PCR rounds produced these TCR beta libraries. Forward primers for TRBV1-TRBV30 and a C-beta reverse primer served the first two PCR rounds, at around 9 cycles each. Via MiXCR, TCRdb re-called the multiplex PCR reads, giving one row per CDR3 protein. The sample lists about 320,000 distinct CDR3 sequences, around three fifths seen once, with about 15% in the top ten. The sample comes from a study of tumor-infiltrating lymphocytes in primary liver carcinoma. Study-wide background: Measuring about 4 to 10 cm across, the tumors were staged as T1-T3 N0M0. There were roughly 3.65 to 8 million productive TCRbeta reads per sample, a yield similar across tissue types. Study-wide results and limits: Tumor-adjacent and tumor-blood pairs displayed less overlap than did pairs of tumor regions. Bulk samples went unsorted, so CD4+ and CD8+ repertoires were not compared.

Trimming shortened V by 8 bases and J by 7 bases, and 19 bases separated the two germline ends. CDR3 length equals 14 residues. Germline-derived CDR1 and CDR2 are SGHAT and FQNNGV. This chain connects TRBV11-2 to TRBJ2-3, with a weak D call TRBD2 (6 bases). The sample was peripheral blood. The receptor was derived from a woman aged 25 to 45 with primary liver carcinoma and hepatitis B virus infection. The CDR3 DNA reads TGTGCCAGCTCCCGGGCGGTGGGGGGAAATACGCAGTATTCT. This gives the protein CASSRAVGGNTQYS.